These 25 T cell receptor beta chains were sequenced from one sample in a study of blood T cell repertoires in COVID-19. The table came from immunoSEQ multiplex PCR; TCRdb's copy has only in-frame clones and leaves some out. The sample holds fewer than 350,000 clones, about four fifths seen once. The sample consisted of peripheral blood. The receptors here all came from an older woman with active or convalescent COVID-19.

V and J are TRBV5-1 and TRBJ1-1; 9 nucleotides match TRBD1. The CDR3 is made up of 14 amino acids. Germline loops: CDR1 SGHRS, CDR2 YFSETQ. V trimming: 0 bases; J trimming: 7 bases; junction bases outside the gene matches: 4. Here the CDR3 DNA reads TGCGCCAGCAGCTTGGCCGGGACAGGGATTGAAGCTTTCTTT. Translation gives CASSLAGTGIEAFF.

This clone was counted between two and nine times. This sequence joins TRBV7-6 and TRBJ1-1, with 8 bases aligning to TRBD1. V trimming: 1 base; J trimming: 8 bases; junction bases outside the gene matches: 24. Germline V gene data show CDR1 as SGHVS and CDR2 as FNYEAQ. This CDR3 is built from 20 residues. The CDR3 here is CASSLVPAGQVGINTVEAFF. The CDR3 bases are TGTGCCAGCAGCTTAGTACCCGCGGGACAGGTGGGAATTAACACTGTAGAAGCTTTCTTT. Supplemented by reference TRBV7-6 and TRBJ1-1, the full variable domain reads GAGVSQSPRYKVTKRGQDVALRCDPISGHVSLYWYRQALGQGPEFLTYFNYEAQQDKSGLPNDRFSAERPEGSISTLTIQRTEQRDSAMYRCASSLVPAGQVGINTVEAFFGQGTRLTVV.

The V call is TRBV6-2 or TRBV6-3, the J call TRBJ2-5, with D perhaps TRBD2 (6 bases). The germline V gene has CDR1 MNHEY and CDR2 SVGEGT. The CDR3 is 15 residues long. Trimming cost V 2 bases and J 0 bases, with 10 bases left between them. The chain's CDR3 is CASSYAGTYQETQYF. Written as DNA, the CDR3 is TGTGCCAGCAGTTACGCGGGGACTTACCAAGAGACCCAGTACTTC.

The J gene is TRBJ2-5, the V gene TRBV23-1, with 10 positions matching TRBD1. TRBV23-1 is reported as an ORF; its role is uncertain. The junction had 8 bases not matched to a gene; V was cut back by 2 bases and J by 5 bases. This CDR3 is 16 amino acids long. The CDR3 nucleotides read TGCGCCAGCAGTCAAGGCTACCGGGACAGGGGTGAGACCCAGTACTTC. Translation: CASSQGYRDRGETQYF.

The J gene is TRBJ2-1, the V gene TRBV12-3 or TRBV12-4; D remains ambiguous. Trimming took off 3 bases at V and 7 bases at J, with 4 bases between the two ends. The CDR3 has 11 amino acids. The CDR3 nucleotides read TGTGCCAGCAGTTTGAGGAATGAGCAGTTCTTC. This codes for CASSLRNEQFF.

The rearrangement uses TRBV29-1 and TRBJ2-3, with 8 nucleotides matching TRBD1. This CDR3 contains 14 residues. Trimming removed 7 bases from V and 0 bases from J; junction bases left unmatched: 6. Germline CDR1 reads SQVTM; CDR2 reads ANQGSEA. The DNA of the CDR3 is TGCAGCGCTGGACAGGGCTCGAGCACAGATACGCAGTATTTT. It specifies CSAGQGSSTDTQYF.

This chain uses TRBV29-1 with TRBJ2-7, with 10 bases aligning to TRBD1. J gave up 5 bases and V 3 bases, and 10 bases lay outside the gene matches. Germline V CDR1 and CDR2: SQVTM, ANQGSEA. The CDR3 totals 15 residues. CDR3: CSVDTGTGAWNEQYF. CDR3 nucleotides: TGCAGCGTTGATACCGGGACAGGGGCGTGGAACGAGCAGTACTTC.

The gene calls are TRBV6-5 and TRBJ1-3; D might be TRBD1 (6 bases). Germline-derived CDR1 and CDR2 are MNHEY and SVGAGI. This CDR3 spans 14 amino acids. Trimming pared 8 bases from V and 7 bases from J, leaving 18 bases between. CDR3 in amino acids: CASGRGRGGNTIYF. CDR3 bases: TGTGCCAGCGGGCGCGGCAGGGGCGGCAACACCATATATTTT.

The J gene is TRBJ1-5, the V gene TRBV6-5; D gene unclear. Trimming took 5 bases from V and 5 from J, leaving 13 bases between them. CDR1 and CDR2 from the germline V gene are MNHEY and SVGAGI. The CDR3 consists of 14 residues. CDR3 sequence reads: CASSHIRHDQPQHF. The DNA of the CDR3 is TGTGCCAGCAGTCATATCCGACATGATCAGCCCCAGCATTTT.

This clone was recorded a few times. The gene calls are TRBV20-1 and TRBJ1-1; no definite D call. The CDR3 spans 15 residues. The V gene lost 3 bases and the J gene lost 4 bases, with 18 bases spanning the gap. Germline CDR1 and CDR2: DFQATT and SNEGSKA (reference sequence). The CDR3 reads CSASAGESSGTEAFF. CDR3 DNA: TGCAGTGCTAGTGCAGGTGAGAGTTCTGGCACTGAAGCTTTCTTT.

The V and J genes are TRBV24-1 and TRBJ2-2; 7 bases map to TRBD1. The CDR3 has 18 amino acids. Germline V lookup: CDR1 KGHDR, CDR2 SFDVKD. V was clipped by 4 bases and J by 0 bases; unmatched bases: 10. CDR3 nucleotides: TGTGCCACCAGTGACACCAAGGGACAGTTCGCGAACACCGGGGAGCTGTTTTTT. It yields the protein CATSDTKGQFANTGELFF.

The chain is built from TRBV15 and TRBJ2-3; 9 bases align to TRBD2. CDR3 length equals 14 residues. The germline V gene encodes CDR1 LNHNV and CDR2 YYDKDF (reference sequence). V lost 6 bases to trimming and J lost 2 bases; unmatched junction nucleotides: 3. CDR3 sequence: CATSASGATDTQYF. In DNA, the CDR3 is TGTGCCACCAGTGCTAGCGGGGCCACAGATACGCAGTATTTT.

The V gene is TRBV13, the J gene TRBJ1-6, with 11 nucleotides matching TRBD1. The germline V gene has CDR1 PRHDT and CDR2 FYEKMQ (reference sequence). The CDR3 length is 14 residues. V lost 5 bases and J lost 8; bases outside the gene matches: 2. Written as DNA, the CDR3 is TGTGCCAGCAGCGGACAGGGGGCTTATTCACCCCTCCACTTT. Residues: CASSGQGAYSPLHF.

This clone appeared a single time. CDR3 residues: CASSAGTGANYGYTF. The CDR3 DNA follows: TGTGCCAGCAGCGCCGGGACAGGGGCTAACTATGGCTACACCTTC. The chain is built from TRBV5-4 and TRBJ1-2; TRBD1 aligns across 10 bases. CDR1 is SGHNT and CDR2 is YYREEE in the germline V gene (reference sequence). Trimming at V came to 4 bases and at J to 0 bases, leaving 3 bases not matched to a gene. The CDR3 consists of 15 residues.

The chain joins TRBV5-4 to TRBJ2-7; maybe TRBD1 (5 bases). CDR1 is SGHNT, CDR2 YYREEE, per germline (reference sequence). V was trimmed by 4 bases and J by 0 bases, leaving 14 bases between them. CDR3 length equals 15 residues. CDR3 DNA sequence: TGTGCCAGCAGCCCAGGTCTAGGGGCCTCCTACGAGCAGTACTTC. The encoded protein is CASSPGLGASYEQYF.

In regard to this clone: The germline gene is not matched at one end of the junction; a read error may be the cause. V and J are TRBV30 and TRBJ1-2; D is perhaps TRBD1 (6 bases). CDR1 GTSNPN and CDR2 SVGIG come from the germline V gene (reference sequence). The CDR3 length is 12 residues. The CDR3 loop reads CAWKGGSQIGGF. As DNA, the CDR3 is TGTGCCTGGAAGGGTGGCAGCCAGATAGGGGGCTTC.

The chain is built from TRBV11-2 and TRBJ2-5; no clear D gene. The CDR3 runs to 12 residues. In germline, CDR1 is SGHAT, CDR2 FQNNGV. Trimming left V 5 bases short and J 7 bases short, with 11 bases between. Here the CDR3 DNA reads TGTGCCAGCAGCCCTGCTATTTCGACCCAGTACTTC. Its protein product is CASSPAISTQYF.

The rearrangement uses TRBV4-1 and TRBJ1-4; no clear D gene. The ends were cut back, 4 bases at V and 0 bases at J, with 3 bases in the middle. Germline values: CDR1 MGHRA, CDR2 YSYEKL. The CDR3 has 13 residues. CDR3 region: CASSLTTNEKLFF. CDR3 DNA sequence: TGCGCCAGCAGCCTAACAACTAATGAAAAACTGTTTTTT.

The genes are TRBV2 and TRBJ2-3; 12 bases fit TRBD2. The CDR3 extends over 15 amino acids. Looked up from germline, CDR1 is SNHLY and CDR2 is FYNNEI. The V segment lost 11 bases and the J segment 4 bases; nucleotides outside the gene matches: 10. The CDR3 loop is CAGGELAGGPDTQYF. The CDR3 DNA follows: TGTGCCGGTGGAGAACTAGCGGGGGGCCCAGATACGCAGTATTTT.

V and J are TRBV7-9 and TRBJ1-4, with a tentative D call TRBD1 (6 bases). V was cut by 1 base and J by 5 bases, with 11 bases left in between. Per the germline V gene, CDR1 is SEHNR and CDR2 is FQNEAQ (reference sequence). The CDR3 totals 15 residues. CDR3 residues: CASSLESGENEKLFF. The CDR3 coding sequence is TGTGCCAGCAGCTTAGAGTCAGGGGAAAATGAAAAACTGTTTTTT. Filled out from reference TRBV7-9 and TRBJ1-4, the complete variable domain reads DTGVSQNPRHKITKRGQNVTFRCDPISEHNRLYWYRQTLGQGPEFLTYFQNEAQLEKSRLLSDRFSAERPKGSFSTLEIQRTEQGDSAMYLCASSLESGENEKLFFGSGTQLSVL.

The genes are TRBV10-3 and TRBJ2-1; 7 bases are shared with TRBD1. This CDR3 has 14 amino acids. V lost 6 bases to trimming and J lost 8 bases; unmatched junction nucleotides: 10. Germline V CDR1 and CDR2: ENHRY, SYGVKD. This chain's CDR3 is CAIRDTRQGDEQFF. In DNA form, the CDR3 reads TGTGCCATCAGGGACACTCGACAGGGCGATGAGCAGTTCTTC.

The chain couples TRBV5-1 to TRBJ2-1; 9 bases are a match to TRBD1. Germline V gives CDR1 SGHRS, CDR2 YFSETQ. The ends lost 6 bases at V and 4 bases at J; junction bases unmatched: 5. This CDR3 is 14 amino acids long. CDR3 DNA sequence: TGCGCCAGCACTAGACAGGGGGGATACAATGAGCAGTTCTTC. Protein: CASTRQGGYNEQFF.

V is TRBV5-4 and J is TRBJ2-5; the match to TRBD1 covers 8 bases. The J segment lost 3 bases and the V segment lost 4 bases, leaving 2 bases of the junction unmatched. Germline CDR1 and CDR2: SGHNT and YYREEE (reference sequence). The CDR3 runs 13 residues. CDR3 loop: CASSPTGEETQYF. In nucleotides, the CDR3 is TGTGCCAGCAGCCCGACAGGGGAAGAGACCCAGTACTTC.

The chain is built from TRBV7-9 and TRBJ2-1; TRBD2 matches 9 bases. J gave up 4 bases and V 5 bases, and 6 bases lay outside the gene matches. The V gene's germline CDR1 is SEHNR and CDR2 FQNEAQ (reference sequence). The CDR3 runs to 15 residues. The CDR3 spells CASSGATSGYNEQFF. DNA for the CDR3: TGTGCCAGCAGCGGAGCGACTAGCGGTTACAATGAGCAGTTCTTC.

This rearrangement joins TRBV6-5 to TRBJ1-6, with 7 bases matching TRBD1. With 0 bases clipped from V and 7 bases from J, the junction kept 6 bases outside the gene matches. This CDR3 has 16 amino acids. The germline CDR1 and CDR2 sequences are MNHEY and SVGAGI. In DNA, the CDR3 is TGTGCCAGCAGTTACTCTACAGGGGCCGAAAATTCACCCCTCCACTTT. Protein product: CASSYSTGAENSPLHF.